This passage covers 3 T cell receptor beta chains from one sample sequenced in a study of regulatory T cells in long-lasting Graves disease. Time point in this sample: newly diagnosed GD, antithyroid drugs for less than 3 months. The TCR library used RNA extracted from PBMCs. HTBI primers from iRepertoire and Arm-PCR of CDR3 regions yielded the TCR beta libraries. TCRdb re-called the multiplex PCR reads with MiXCR, one entry per CDR3 protein. The table has 350,000 to 450,000 distinct CDR3 sequences, around 11% seen once. These records were also assigned to another study, of T cells in Graves' hyperthyroidism and ophthalmopathy.

Sequenced here: peripheral blood mononuclear cells (PBMCs), sampled at new diagnosis, from a patient treated with antithyroid drugs. These receptors originate from a woman aged 18-35 years with Graves disease.

This clonotype was counted once. A read error is possible here, since a much larger clone lies one base away. The chain recombines TRBV7-2 with TRBJ1-2; D may be TRBD1 (5 bases). Germline V gene lookup returns CDR1 SGHTA and CDR2 FQGNSA. This CDR3 region has 15 residues. CDR3 coding DNA: TGTGCCAGCAGCTCCCCGGGGGGGATTAACTATGGCTACGCCTTC. It encodes CASSSPGGINYGYAF.

The rearrangement joins TRBV4-3 to TRBJ2-1; TRBD2 agrees at 8 bases. After removal of 0 bases from V and 8 bases from J, the junction contained 18 bases not matched to a gene. The CDR3 has 19 amino acids. Germline values: CDR1 LGHNA, CDR2 YSLEER. CDR3 sequence reads: CASSQDVGAPSGRSDEQFF. The CDR3 nucleotides read TGCGCCAGCAGCCAAGATGTGGGGGCCCCCAGCGGGAGATCGGATGAGCAGTTCTTC.

Many counts were recorded for this clonotype. The chain uses TRBV28 and TRBJ1-1, with 7 bases fitting TRBD1. The V gene's germline CDR1 is MDHEN and CDR2 SYDVKM. With V trimmed by 5 bases and J by 2 bases, 8 bases remained unmatched. This CDR3 is 15 amino acids long. The CDR3 DNA reads as TGTGCCAGCAGTAGATTGGGACAGACAAACACTGAAGCTTTCTTT. It encodes CASSRLGQTNTEAFF.